Listed here are 25 T cell receptor beta chains from one sample, sequenced in a study of T cells after yellow fever vaccination. TCRdb passed the 5' RACE reads through MiXCR, listing each CDR3 protein once. In the table there are 360,000 or so distinct CDR3 sequences, approximately 10% of which are singletons. The material sequenced was PBMCs, taken on the day of the first yellow fever vaccination. Every receptor here comes from a man younger than 30 who received the YFV17D yellow fever vaccine.

The V gene is TRBV12-3 or TRBV12-4, the J gene TRBJ2-3; no firm D call. V lost 3 bases, J lost 3 bases, and 10 bases lay in between. The CDR3 has 14 residues. The CDR3 region is CASSLNHVTDTQYF. In nucleotides, the CDR3 is TGTGCCAGCAGTTTGAATCACGTTACAGATACGCAGTATTTT.

This clonotype was recorded a few times. The chain combines TRBV7-3 with TRBJ2-2; weak D call: TRBD2 (6 bases). CDR1 is SGHTA, CDR2 FQGTGA, per germline. Trimming pared 5 bases from V and 6 bases from J, leaving 13 bases between. The CDR3 is 14 residues long. CDR3 protein: CASSHTAGPGELFF. CDR3 in DNA: TGTGCCAGCAGCCACACCGCGGGGCCCGGGGAGCTGTTTTTT. Full variable domain (rest looked up from reference TRBV7-3 and TRBJ2-2): GAGVSQTPSNKVTEKGKYVELRCDPISGHTALYWYRQSLGQGPEFLIYFQGTGAADDSGLPNDRFFAVRPEGSVSTLKIQRTERGDSAVYLCASSHTAGPGELFFGEGSRLTVL.

In its sample, this clonotype was seen many times. This chain connects TRBV7-2 to TRBJ2-3; TRBD2 is a possible D gene (6 bases). V gave up 5 bases and J gave up 1 base, with 16 bases separating them. The CDR3 has 16 residues. Germline lookup yields CDR1 SGHTA and CDR2 FQGNSA. The CDR3 nucleotides are TGTGCCAGCAGCCCAGGCGGTCGCGGGGGCACAGATACGCAGTATTTT. It yields the protein CASSPGGRGGTDTQYF. The full variable domain, its missing parts supplied by reference TRBV7-2 and TRBJ2-3, is GAGVSQSPSNKVTEKGKDVELRCDPISGHTALYWYRQSLGQGLEFLIYFQGNSAPDKSGLPSDRFSAERTGGSVSTLTIQRTQQEDSAVYLCASSPGGRGGTDTQYFGPGTRLTVL.

The rearrangement uses TRBV5-4 and TRBJ2-3; D gene uncertain. Germline V gene lookup returns CDR1 SGHNT and CDR2 YYREEE (reference sequence). The germline V and J ends were trimmed by 6 bases and 1 base, with 15 bases remaining between them. This CDR3 region has 15 residues. CDR3 amino acids: CASTSKGGGTDTQYF. DNA of the CDR3: TGTGCCAGCACCTCGAAGGGTGGGGGCACAGATACGCAGTATTTT.

The chain recombines TRBV6-1 with TRBJ2-7; perhaps TRBD2 as D (6 bases). Trimming left V 5 bases short and J 7 bases short, with 21 bases between. The V gene's germline CDR1 is MNHNS and CDR2 SASEGT. The CDR3 totals 15 residues. For the CDR3, the DNA is TGTGCCAGCAGTCCCGGGGGAGACCGGTCTAGGGAGCAGTACTTC. Translating it yields CASSPGGDRSREQYF.

The DNA of the CDR3 is TGCAGTGCTAGAGATCAGGCGTGGAGCTCCTACAATGAGCAGTTCTTC. Translation: CSARDQAWSSYNEQFF. This rearrangement joins TRBV20-1 to TRBJ2-1; D is unresolved. Trimming shortened V by 0 bases and J by 0 bases, and 12 bases separated the two germline ends. CDR1 and CDR2 from the germline V gene are DFQATT and SNEGSKA (reference sequence). The CDR3 is 16 residues long.

In DNA form, the CDR3 reads TGCGCCAGCAGCCAAGTGCCGGGCCAGAGCTATGGCTACACCTTC. Residues: CASSQVPGQSYGYTF. The V gene is TRBV4-3, the J gene TRBJ1-2; no clear D. Germline-derived CDR1 and CDR2 are LGHNA and YSLEER. With 1 base removed from V and 4 bases from J, the gap between germline ends came to 13 bases. The CDR3 spans 15 residues.

This clonotype was observed at least ten times. The chain employs TRBV5-1 and TRBJ1-2, with 7 bases fitting TRBD1. This CDR3 spans 13 amino acids. Germline CDR1 SGHRS, CDR2 YFSETQ. V dropped 3 bases and J dropped 3; count of bases not matched to a gene: 2. In DNA form, the CDR3 reads TGCGCCAGCAGCTCGCAGGGGGACTATGGCTACACCTTC. Residues: CASSSQGDYGYTF.

The chain recombines TRBV29-1 with TRBJ2-1; 9 bases match TRBD2. Germline trimming cut 4 bases from V and 2 bases from J; bases unmatched to any gene: 6. From germline, CDR1 is SQVTM and CDR2 ANQGSEA. The CDR3 contains 15 residues. This CDR3 reads CSVVYGGGAYNEQFF. The CDR3, as DNA: TGCAGCGTTGTGTACGGCGGGGGGGCCTACAATGAGCAGTTCTTC.

This clonotype appeared a few times. The CDR3 region has the DNA TGTGCCAGCAGCTTTACGGGGGGCCAAAGCAATGAGCAGTTCTTC. Translating it yields CASSFTGGQSNEQFF. The J gene is TRBJ2-1, the V gene TRBV5-4; weak D call: TRBD2 (7 bases). Germline lookup yields CDR1 SGHNT and CDR2 YYREEE (reference sequence). V was shortened by 2 bases and J by 6 bases, with 15 bases between the two germline ends. The CDR3 consists of 15 residues.

The gene calls are TRBV12-3 or TRBV12-4 and TRBJ2-7; D is unclear. Deletions cut 2 bases from V and 2 bases from J, with 7 bases between. CDR3 length: 13 amino acids. The CDR3 loop reads CASSLRMPYEQYF. CDR3 sequence (DNA): TGTGCCAGCAGTTTAAGGATGCCCTACGAGCAGTACTTC.

This clonotype was seen a few times. The CDR3 DNA is TGTGCCAGCTCTTGGGGTTCGACAGGGGGAAACTATGGCTACACCTTC. It encodes CASSWGSTGGNYGYTF. J is TRBJ1-2 and V is TRBV12-3 or TRBV12-4; 9 positions agree with TRBD1. The CDR3 sequence is 16 residues long. The junction had 12 bases not matched to a gene; V was cut back by 8 bases and J by 2 bases.

This clonotype was observed a handful of times. The V and J genes are TRBV4-2 and TRBJ2-7; D gene ambiguous. CDR3 length: 13 amino acids. Trimming took off 1 base at V and 6 bases at J, with 10 bases between the two ends. Germline CDR1 is LGHNA and CDR2 is YNFKEQ. In DNA form, the CDR3 reads TGTGCCAGCAGCCAAGCGGGTCGGGTCGAGCAGTACTTC. This encodes CASSQAGRVEQYF.

This clonotype appeared a few times. This chain joins TRBV7-2 and TRBJ2-2; 8 nucleotides align to TRBD2. Germline lookup yields CDR1 SGHTA and CDR2 FQGNSA. The CDR3 is 16 residues long. The V segment lost 5 bases and the J segment 6 bases; nucleotides outside the gene matches: 11. This CDR3 is CASSPPGAGDPGELFF. CDR3 nucleotide sequence: TGTGCCAGCAGCCCTCCGGGAGCGGGGGACCCCGGGGAGCTGTTTTTT. Full variable domain (outside the CDR3, taken from reference TRBV7-2 and TRBJ2-2): GAGVSQSPSNKVTEKGKDVELRCDPISGHTALYWYRQSLGQGLEFLIYFQGNSAPDKSGLPSDRFSAERTGGSVSTLTIQRTQQEDSAVYLCASSPPGAGDPGELFFGEGSRLTVL.

J is TRBJ2-1 and V is TRBV19; D is undetermined. The CDR3 length is 12 residues. V was clipped by 1 base and J by 7 bases, with 5 bases between them. The germline CDR1 and CDR2 sequences are LNHDA and SQIVND (reference sequence). The CDR3 DNA sequence: TGTGCCAGTAGTATAGTGGGTAATGAGCAGTTCTTC. Translating it yields CASSIVGNEQFF.

In this sample, this clonotype turned up a few times. This chain uses TRBV20-1 with TRBJ2-5; D is unresolved. Germline V gives CDR1 DFQATT, CDR2 SNEGSKA (reference sequence). The CDR3 runs 13 residues. V gave up 6 bases and J gave up 7 bases, with 18 bases separating them. CDR3 sequence: CSAPPPVLGTQYF. The CDR3 region has the DNA TGCAGTGCCCCACCCCCCGTTTTGGGGACCCAGTACTTC.

There are a few counts of this clonotype. The V call is TRBV27, the J call TRBJ2-7, with 13 bases lining up with TRBD2. V lost 6 bases, J lost 0 bases, and 2 bases stayed unmatched. This CDR3 has 15 amino acids. Looked up from germline, CDR1 is MNHEY and CDR2 is SMNVEV (reference sequence). The CDR3 sequence is CASRWTSGGSYEQYF. In DNA, the CDR3 is TGTGCCAGCAGATGGACTAGCGGGGGCTCCTACGAGCAGTACTTC.

This clonotype was seen a few times. This chain links TRBV5-1 with TRBJ1-2; TRBD1 might be the D (5 bases). V was pared by 0 bases and J by 2 bases, with 14 bases between. Germline V gene lookup returns CDR1 SGHRS and CDR2 YFSETQ. This CDR3 has 16 residues. The CDR3 DNA reads TGCGCCAGCAGCTTGGATTCGGGGGGAGCCAACTATGGCTACACCTTC. The encoded protein is CASSLDSGGANYGYTF.

This clonotype occurred a few times. This chain connects TRBV6-2 or TRBV6-3 to TRBJ2-7; perhaps TRBD1 as D (6 bases). Germline assignment: CDR1 MNHEY and CDR2 SVGEGT. The length of the CDR3 is 15 residues. The germline V and J ends were trimmed by 2 bases and 3 bases, with 14 bases remaining between them. The CDR3 here is CASSYPQTGIYEQYF. CDR3 in DNA: TGTGCCAGCAGTTACCCTCAAACAGGGATCTACGAGCAGTACTTC.

This clonotype was seen ten or more times. The chain uses TRBV7-2 and TRBJ2-5, with 7 bases that match TRBD1. The length of the CDR3 is 14 residues. Germline CDR1 SGHTA, CDR2 FQGNSA. The trim removed 7 bases at V and 1 base at J, leaving 6 bases unmatched. The CDR3 sequence: CASTTWTGQETQYF. CDR3 in DNA: TGTGCCAGCACCACATGGACAGGCCAAGAGACCCAGTACTTC.

V is TRBV30 and J is TRBJ2-3, with TRBD2 matching 10 bases. This CDR3 is 14 amino acids long. J was trimmed by 3 bases and V by 0 bases; bases with no gene match: 0. The V gene's germline CDR1 is GTSNPN and CDR2 SVGIG (reference sequence). CDR3 loop: CAWSVLAGTDTQYF. CDR3 in DNA: TGTGCCTGGAGTGTACTAGCGGGGACAGATACGCAGTATTTT.

The J gene is TRBJ2-1, the V gene TRBV6-5; 8 bases are a match to TRBD1. V was pared by 2 bases and J by 6 bases, with 15 bases of the junction left unmatched. The CDR3 has 18 residues. The V gene's germline CDR1 is MNHEY and CDR2 SVGAGI. The CDR3 region is CASSYSGIGTGLLNEQFF. As DNA, the CDR3 is TGTGCCAGCAGTTACAGTGGCATCGGGACAGGACTTCTCAATGAGCAGTTCTTC.

This clonotype appeared once. The chain links TRBV28 to TRBJ1-2, with TRBD1 matching 7 bases. The germline CDR1 and CDR2 sequences are MDHEN and SYDVKM. The CDR3 has 16 amino acids. Trimming at V came to 0 bases and at J to 4 bases, leaving 8 bases not matched to a gene. CDR3 protein: CASSLWGQPPGYGYTF. The CDR3 nucleotides are TGTGCCAGCAGTTTATGGGGACAGCCTCCTGGCTATGGCTACACCTTC.

The chain has TRBV9 and TRBJ2-3; D possibly corresponds to TRBD2 (6 bases). This CDR3 is built from 14 residues. V shed 4 bases and J shed 2 bases, with 11 bases lying between them. From germline, CDR1 is SGDLS and CDR2 YYNGEE. CDR3 sequence: CASSPGLPTDTQYF. Here the CDR3 DNA reads TGTGCCAGCAGCCCGGGACTTCCCACAGATACGCAGTATTTT.

This chain's CDR3 is CASSLSGSEETQYF. CDR3 in DNA: TGCGCCAGCAGCTTGTCGGGCAGCGAAGAGACCCAGTACTTC. The chain couples TRBV5-1 to TRBJ2-5; D unresolved. V gave up 1 base and J gave up 3 bases, with 10 bases separating them. The germline gives CDR1 SGHRS, CDR2 YFSETQ. The CDR3 sequence is 14 residues long.